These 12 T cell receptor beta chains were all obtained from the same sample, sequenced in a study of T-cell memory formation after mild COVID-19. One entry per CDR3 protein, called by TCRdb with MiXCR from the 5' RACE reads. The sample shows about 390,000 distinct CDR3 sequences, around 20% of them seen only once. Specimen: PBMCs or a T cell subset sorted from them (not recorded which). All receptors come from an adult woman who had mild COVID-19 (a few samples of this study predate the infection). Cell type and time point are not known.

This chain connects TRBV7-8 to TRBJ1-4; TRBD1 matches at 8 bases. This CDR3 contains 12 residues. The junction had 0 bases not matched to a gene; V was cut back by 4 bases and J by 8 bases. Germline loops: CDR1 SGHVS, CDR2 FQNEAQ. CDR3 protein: CASSWDREKLFF. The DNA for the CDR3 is TGTGCCAGCAGCTGGGACAGGGAAAAACTGTTTTTT. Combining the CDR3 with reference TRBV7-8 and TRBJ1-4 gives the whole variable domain GAGVSQSPRYKVAKRGQDVALRCDPISGHVSLFWYQQALGQGPEFLTYFQNEAQLDKSGLPSDRFFAERPEGSVSTLKIQRTQQEDSAVYLCASSWDREKLFFGSGTQLSVL.

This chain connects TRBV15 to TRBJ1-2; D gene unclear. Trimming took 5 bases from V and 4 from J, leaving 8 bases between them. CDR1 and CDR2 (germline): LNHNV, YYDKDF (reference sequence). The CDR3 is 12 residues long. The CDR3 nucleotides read TGTGCCACCAGCGGCGCGTCCTATGGCTACACCTTC. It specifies CATSGASYGYTF.

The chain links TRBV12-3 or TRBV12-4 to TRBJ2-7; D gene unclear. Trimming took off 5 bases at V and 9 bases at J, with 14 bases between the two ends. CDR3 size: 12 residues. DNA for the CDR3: TGTGCCAGCAGTAAAGCCCCCATGTCGCAGTACTTC. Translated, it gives CASSKAPMSQYF.

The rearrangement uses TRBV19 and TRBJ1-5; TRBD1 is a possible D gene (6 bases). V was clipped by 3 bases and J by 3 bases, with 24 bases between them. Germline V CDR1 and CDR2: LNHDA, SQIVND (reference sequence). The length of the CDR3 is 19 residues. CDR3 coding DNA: TGTGCCAGTAGTATTTTTGGGGGTGGGACAAGATGGGTCAATCAGCCCCAGCATTTT. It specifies CASSIFGGGTRWVNQPQHF.

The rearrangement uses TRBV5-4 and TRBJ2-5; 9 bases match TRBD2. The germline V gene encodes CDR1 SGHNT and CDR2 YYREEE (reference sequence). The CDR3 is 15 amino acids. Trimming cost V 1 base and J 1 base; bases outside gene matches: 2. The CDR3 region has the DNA TGTGCCAGCAGCTTGAGCGGGAGGCGCCAAGAGACCCAGTACTTC. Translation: CASSLSGRRQETQYF.

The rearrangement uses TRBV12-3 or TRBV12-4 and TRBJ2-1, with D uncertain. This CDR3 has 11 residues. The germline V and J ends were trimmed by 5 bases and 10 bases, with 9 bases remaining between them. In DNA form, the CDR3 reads TGTGCCAGCAGTCAGACGATCGAGCAGTTCTTC. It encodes CASSQTIEQFF.

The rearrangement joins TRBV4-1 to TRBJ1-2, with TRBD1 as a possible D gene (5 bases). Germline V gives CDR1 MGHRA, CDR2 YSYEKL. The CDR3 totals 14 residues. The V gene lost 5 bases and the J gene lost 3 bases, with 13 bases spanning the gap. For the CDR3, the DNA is TGCGCCAGCAGCTCGATGACAGTCGACTATGGCTACACCTTC. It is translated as CASSSMTVDYGYTF.

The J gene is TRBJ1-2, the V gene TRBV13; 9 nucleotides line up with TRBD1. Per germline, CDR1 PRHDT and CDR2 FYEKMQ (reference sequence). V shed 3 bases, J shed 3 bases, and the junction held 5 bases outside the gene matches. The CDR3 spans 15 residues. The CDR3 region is CASSFQTGGDYGYTF. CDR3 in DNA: TGTGCCAGCAGCTTCCAGACAGGGGGGGACTATGGCTACACCTTC.

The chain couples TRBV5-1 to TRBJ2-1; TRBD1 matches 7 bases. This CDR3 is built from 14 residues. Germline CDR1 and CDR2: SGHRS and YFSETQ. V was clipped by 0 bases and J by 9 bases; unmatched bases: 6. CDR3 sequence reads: CASSLGQGIGEQFF. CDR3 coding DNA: TGCGCCAGCAGCTTGGGACAGGGAATCGGTGAGCAGTTCTTC.

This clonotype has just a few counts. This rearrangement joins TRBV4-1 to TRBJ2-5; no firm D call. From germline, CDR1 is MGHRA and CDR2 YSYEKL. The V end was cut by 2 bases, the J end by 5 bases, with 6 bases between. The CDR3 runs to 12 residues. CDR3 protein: CASSQRGETQYF. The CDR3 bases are TGCGCCAGCAGCCAACGTGGGGAGACCCAGTACTTC.

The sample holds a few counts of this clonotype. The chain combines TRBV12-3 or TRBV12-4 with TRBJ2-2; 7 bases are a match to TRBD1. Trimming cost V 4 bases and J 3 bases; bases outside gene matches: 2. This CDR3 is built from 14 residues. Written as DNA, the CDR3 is TGTGCCAGCAGTTACAGGGGACACACCGGGGAGCTGTTTTTT. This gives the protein CASSYRGHTGELFF.

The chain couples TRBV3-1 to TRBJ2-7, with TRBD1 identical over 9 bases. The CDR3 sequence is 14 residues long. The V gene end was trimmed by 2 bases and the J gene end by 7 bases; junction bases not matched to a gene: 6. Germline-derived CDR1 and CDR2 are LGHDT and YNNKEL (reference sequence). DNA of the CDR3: TGTGCCAGCAGCCAACTGGGACAGGGCGGAGAGCAGTACTTC. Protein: CASSQLGQGGEQYF.